These T cell receptor beta chains were read from a single sample in a study of chemoradiotherapy in HPV16-positive cancers. Sequencing was performed with immunoSEQ multiplex PCR; in TCRdb, only in-frame clones are kept and a portion is missing. Here the sample spans around 8,300 clones, around 88% being singletons. The sample here was blood, taken from a patient who underwent chemoradiotherapy. The receptors were gathered from a human donor with HPV-associated anogenital cancer. Both conserved end residues are part of each CDR3. Fields, in order: J gene, clone size, V gene, D gene, CDR3 protein, CDR3 DNA. A D gene is named only where the DNA matches it firmly. Expanded clones get a size class; other rows say once, few or many, or leave the size out.

j_gene: TRBJ2-5
abundance: -
v_gene: TRBV4-1
d_gene: TRBD2
CDR3aa: CASSRLAGGQETQYF
CDR3nt: TGCGCCAGCAGCCGCCTAGCGGGGGGCCAAGAGACCCAGTACTTC

j_gene: TRBJ2-7
abundance: once
v_gene: TRBV10-1
d_gene: -
CDR3aa: CASSETKISYEQYF
CDR3nt: TGCGCCAGCAGTGAGACCAAAATCTCCTACGAGCAGTACTTC

j_gene: TRBJ2-5
abundance: -
v_gene: TRBV15
d_gene: -
CDR3aa: CATYHLRGAVETQYF
CDR3nt: TGTGCCACCTACCACCTCCGGGGGGCCGTGGAGACCCAGTACTTC

j_gene: TRBJ2-5
abundance: -
v_gene: TRBV5-4
d_gene: -
CDR3aa: CASTSPGQGGKETQYF
CDR3nt: TGTGCCAGCACCTCCCCTGGACAGGGAGGGAAAGAGACCCAGTACTTC

j_gene: TRBJ2-5
abundance: -
v_gene: TRBV18
d_gene: -
CDR3aa: CASSPTYQETQYF
CDR3nt: TGTGCCAGCTCCCCAACGTACCAAGAGACCCAGTACTTC

j_gene: TRBJ2-7
abundance: few
v_gene: TRBV5-1
d_gene: TRBD1
CDR3aa: CASSRDSSGEQYF
CDR3nt: TGCGCCAGCAGCCGGGACAGTTCTGGCGAGCAGTACTTC

j_gene: TRBJ2-3
abundance: once
v_gene: TRBV2
d_gene: TRBD1
CDR3aa: CASTLIRQGAYLINTDTQYF
CDR3nt: TGTGCCAGCACGCTAATTCGACAGGGGGCTTACCTGATAAACACAGATACGCAGTATTTT

j_gene: TRBJ2-1
abundance: -
v_gene: TRBV9
d_gene: TRBD2
CDR3aa: CASSVGGGQNNEQFF
CDR3nt: TGTGCCAGCAGCGTCGGGGGGGGGCAGAACAATGAGCAGTTCTTC

j_gene: TRBJ2-5
abundance: -
v_gene: TRBV5-1
d_gene: -
CDR3aa: CASSEGPLGQGETQYF
CDR3nt: TGCGCCAGCAGCGAAGGCCCCCTAGGACAAGGGGAGACCCAGTACTTC

j_gene: TRBJ1-1
abundance: once
v_gene: TRBV5-6
d_gene: -
CDR3aa: CASSFTQAEAFF
CDR3nt: TGTGCCAGCAGCTTTACCCAGGCGGAAGCTTTCTTT

j_gene: TRBJ1-2
abundance: -
v_gene: TRBV10-3
d_gene: -
CDR3aa: CAISEAVLLRGPNYGYTF
CDR3nt: TGTGCCATCAGTGAAGCCGTTCTTCTTCGGGGGCCTAACTATGGCTACACCTTC

j_gene: TRBJ2-2
abundance: once
v_gene: TRBV9
d_gene: -
CDR3aa: CASNPTGSGELFF
CDR3nt: TGTGCCAGCAACCCCACAGGGTCAGGGGAGCTGTTTTTT

j_gene: TRBJ1-1
abundance: -
v_gene: TRBV5-1
d_gene: -
CDR3aa: CASSLGGNTEAFF
CDR3nt: TGCGCCAGCAGCTTGGGGGGGAACACTGAAGCTTTCTTT

j_gene: TRBJ1-2
abundance: -
v_gene: TRBV5-1
d_gene: -
CDR3aa: CASSLSVSGGYTF
CDR3nt: TGCGCCAGCAGCTTGTCAGTATCTGGCGGCTACACCTTC

j_gene: TRBJ1-2
abundance: -
v_gene: TRBV25-1
d_gene: -
CDR3aa: CASSAGDYGYTF
CDR3nt: TGTGCCAGCAGTGCAGGGGACTATGGCTACACCTTC

j_gene: TRBJ1-2
abundance: -
v_gene: TRBV6-5
d_gene: -
CDR3aa: CASRKNGLGYTF
CDR3nt: TGTGCCAGCAGAAAAAATGGGCTGGGCTACACCTTC

j_gene: TRBJ1-2
abundance: -
v_gene: TRBV5-6
d_gene: -
CDR3aa: CASSLSRGIYGYTF
CDR3nt: TGTGCCAGCAGCTTGAGCAGGGGCATCTATGGCTACACCTTC

j_gene: TRBJ2-1
abundance: -
v_gene: TRBV11-2
d_gene: -
CDR3aa: CASSLRRGFNEQFF
CDR3nt: TGTGCCAGCAGCTTGAGGCGGGGTTTCAATGAGCAGTTCTTC

j_gene: TRBJ1-1
abundance: -
v_gene: TRBV11-3
d_gene: TRBD1
CDR3aa: CASSSGQGGTEAFF
CDR3nt: TGTGCCAGCAGCTCCGGACAGGGTGGGACTGAAGCTTTCTTT

j_gene: TRBJ2-7
abundance: -
v_gene: TRBV7-9
d_gene: -
CDR3aa: CASSLSLAGTYSYEQYF
CDR3nt: TGTGCCAGCAGCTTATCGCTTGCAGGGACGTACTCCTACGAGCAGTACTTC

j_gene: TRBJ1-1
abundance: -
v_gene: TRBV5-4
d_gene: -
CDR3aa: CASSLTRFTEAFF
CDR3nt: TGTGCCAGCAGCTTGACTCGGTTTACTGAAGCTTTCTTT

j_gene: TRBJ1-5
abundance: -
v_gene: TRBV19
d_gene: -
CDR3aa: CASRAINQPQHF
CDR3nt: TGTGCCAGCAGGGCCATCAATCAGCCCCAGCATTTT

j_gene: TRBJ2-6
abundance: -
v_gene: TRBV5-4
d_gene: -
CDR3aa: CASSPEGPGANVLTF
CDR3nt: TGTGCCAGCAGCCCGGAGGGCCCCGGGGCCAACGTCCTGACTTTC

j_gene: TRBJ1-4
abundance: -
v_gene: TRBV4-1
d_gene: TRBD1
CDR3aa: CASSPGTGEEKLFF
CDR3nt: TGCGCCAGCAGCCCCGGGACAGGTGAAGAAAAACTGTTTTTT

j_gene: TRBJ2-7
abundance: -
v_gene: TRBV7-9
d_gene: -
CDR3aa: CASSQTLGQISYEQYF
CDR3nt: TGTGCCAGCAGCCAAACCTTAGGACAGATTTCCTACGAGCAGTACTTC

j_gene: TRBJ1-1
abundance: -
v_gene: TRBV19
d_gene: -
CDR3aa: CASSMYSSNTEAFF
CDR3nt: TGTGCCAGTAGTATGTACAGTTCGAACACTGAAGCTTTCTTT

j_gene: TRBJ2-7
abundance: once
v_gene: TRBV19
d_gene: -
CDR3aa: CASSCRGGDHEQYF
CDR3nt: TGTGCCAGTAGTTGCAGGGGGGGGGATCACGAGCAGTACTTC

j_gene: TRBJ2-3
abundance: -
v_gene: TRBV9
d_gene: -
CDR3aa: CASSVEGTDTQYF
CDR3nt: TGTGCCAGCAGCGTAGAGGGGACAGATACGCAGTATTTT

j_gene: TRBJ1-2
abundance: -
v_gene: TRBV10-2
d_gene: -
CDR3aa: CASSESLVGGRGYTF
CDR3nt: TGCGCCAGCAGTGAGTCTTTGGTCGGGGGACGCGGCTACACCTTC

j_gene: TRBJ2-1
abundance: -
v_gene: TRBV12-5
d_gene: TRBD1
CDR3aa: CASGPDRASYNEQFF
CDR3nt: TGTGCTAGTGGACCGGACAGGGCATCCTACAATGAGCAGTTCTTC

j_gene: TRBJ2-1
abundance: -
v_gene: TRBV7-6
d_gene: -
CDR3aa: CASSLDTSEYNEQFF
CDR3nt: TGTGCCAGCAGCTTAGACACGTCCGAATACAATGAGCAGTTCTTC

j_gene: TRBJ2-4
abundance: -
v_gene: TRBV4-1
d_gene: -
CDR3aa: CASSHYYQIAKNIQYF
CDR3nt: TGCGCCAGCAGCCATTACTATCAGATAGCCAAAAACATTCAGTACTTC

j_gene: TRBJ1-1
abundance: -
v_gene: TRBV5-4
d_gene: -
CDR3aa: CASSLGQANTEAFF
CDR3nt: TGTGCCAGCAGCTTGGGGCAGGCCAACACTGAAGCTTTCTTT

j_gene: TRBJ2-5
abundance: -
v_gene: TRBV2
d_gene: -
CDR3aa: CASSVLNNQETQYF
CDR3nt: TGTGCCAGCAGCGTACTAAACAACCAAGAGACCCAGTACTTC

j_gene: TRBJ2-1
abundance: -
v_gene: TRBV29-1
d_gene: -
CDR3aa: CSSRDLTYNEQFF
CDR3nt: TGCAGCTCCCGGGACTTGACCTACAATGAGCAGTTCTTC

j_gene: TRBJ2-7
abundance: -
v_gene: TRBV9
d_gene: TRBD1
CDR3aa: CASSLGTGEEQYF
CDR3nt: TGTGCCAGCAGCCTCGGGACAGGTGAAGAGCAGTACTTC

j_gene: TRBJ1-2
abundance: -
v_gene: TRBV4-1
d_gene: -
CDR3aa: CASSQGVTDNYGYTF
CDR3nt: TGCGCCAGCAGCCAAGGGGTAACAGATAACTATGGCTACACCTTC

j_gene: TRBJ1-1
abundance: -
v_gene: TRBV2
d_gene: -
CDR3aa: CATSFGDNTEAFF
CDR3nt: TGTGCCACCTCATTTGGGGATAACACTGAAGCTTTCTTT

j_gene: TRBJ1-2
abundance: -
v_gene: TRBV29-1
d_gene: -
CDR3aa: CSVELGGGYGYTF
CDR3nt: TGCAGCGTTGAACTGGGGGGTGGCTATGGCTACACCTTC

j_gene: TRBJ2-5
abundance: -
v_gene: TRBV5-1
d_gene: -
CDR3aa: CASSPEGLGGETQYF
CDR3nt: TGCGCCAGCAGCCCTGAAGGGCTAGGGGGAGAGACCCAGTACTTC

j_gene: TRBJ2-3
abundance: -
v_gene: TRBV15
d_gene: -
CDR3aa: CATSRALGGADTQYF
CDR3nt: TGTGCCACCAGCAGAGCCTTAGGTGGAGCAGATACGCAGTATTTT

j_gene: TRBJ2-7
abundance: once
v_gene: TRBV5-6
d_gene: -
CDR3aa: CASSLQGLYEQYF
CDR3nt: TGTGCCAGCAGCTTGCAGGGCCTCTACGAGCAGTACTTC

j_gene: TRBJ2-2
abundance: once
v_gene: TRBV5-6
d_gene: -
CDR3aa: CASSFYSSTGELFF
CDR3nt: TGTGCCAGCAGCTTTTACAGCTCCACCGGGGAGCTGTTTTTT

j_gene: TRBJ1-6
abundance: -
v_gene: TRBV5-1
d_gene: TRBD1
CDR3aa: CASSSDRDNSPLHF
CDR3nt: TGCGCCAGCAGCTCCGACAGGGATAATTCACCCCTCCACTTT

j_gene: TRBJ2-3
abundance: -
v_gene: TRBV5-5
d_gene: TRBD1
CDR3aa: CASSLGTGVTDTQYF
CDR3nt: TGTGCCAGCAGCTTGGGGACAGGGGTAACAGATACGCAGTATTTT

j_gene: TRBJ2-1
abundance: -
v_gene: TRBV7-9
d_gene: -
CDR3aa: CASSQDYNEQFF
CDR3nt: TGTGCCAGCAGTCAGGACTACAATGAGCAGTTCTTC

j_gene: TRBJ2-1
abundance: few
v_gene: TRBV7-2
d_gene: -
CDR3aa: CASSPNMQYNEQFF
CDR3nt: TGTGCCAGCAGTCCAAACATGCAGTACAATGAGCAGTTCTTC

j_gene: TRBJ1-1
abundance: -
v_gene: TRBV9
d_gene: -
CDR3aa: CASSVTPRAGNTEAFF
CDR3nt: TGTGCCAGCAGCGTAACCCCACGAGCGGGGAACACTGAAGCTTTCTTT

j_gene: TRBJ1-2
abundance: -
v_gene: TRBV4-2
d_gene: -
CDR3aa: CASSPNTMDYGYTF
CDR3nt: TGTGCCAGCAGCCCTAATACTATGGACTATGGCTACACCTTC

j_gene: TRBJ2-1
abundance: -
v_gene: TRBV7-2
d_gene: TRBD2
CDR3aa: CASSSGRGLGANEQFF
CDR3nt: TGTGCCAGCAGCTCCGGTAGGGGACTAGGGGCCAATGAGCAGTTCTTC

j_gene: TRBJ2-7
abundance: -
v_gene: TRBV4-1
d_gene: -
CDR3aa: CASSQDSYEQYF
CDR3nt: TGCGCCAGCAGCCAGGACTCCTACGAGCAGTACTTC

j_gene: TRBJ2-5
abundance: -
v_gene: TRBV5-6
d_gene: TRBD1
CDR3aa: CASTGGYQETQYF
CDR3nt: TGTGCCAGCACAGGGGGATACCAAGAGACCCAGTACTTC

j_gene: TRBJ2-5
abundance: -
v_gene: TRBV18
d_gene: TRBD1
CDR3aa: CASSPRPGQQETQYF
CDR3nt: TGTGCCAGCTCACCACGACCGGGACAGCAAGAGACCCAGTACTTC